One sample yielded the 14 T cell receptor beta chains listed below, sequenced in a study of T cell responses to AZD1222 COVID-19 vaccine. Sequencing used immunoSEQ multiplex PCR; TCRdb keeps in-frame clones, though not all of them. The sample holds 180,000 or so clones, around 94% seen once. The sample consisted of peripheral blood, taken on day 0 of AZD1222 vaccination. These receptors were taken from an adult in good health.

The chain employs TRBV5-1 and TRBJ1-6, with D hard to call. Germline V lookup: CDR1 SGHRS, CDR2 YFSETQ. There are 15 residues in the CDR3. V lost 4 bases and J lost 11, with 19 bases in between. The CDR3 coding sequence is TGCGCCAGCAGCCTAAAGGACCTCCGAGCTACACCCCTCCACTTT. This translates into CASSLKDLRATPLHF.

This chain connects TRBV7-9 to TRBJ2-2; TRBD1 agrees at 7 bases. The V and J ends lost 6 bases and 2 bases, in that order; junction bases with no gene match: 12. The CDR3 runs 17 residues. CDR1 is SEHNR and CDR2 is FQNEAQ in the germline V gene (reference sequence). The CDR3, as DNA: TGTGCCAGCAGTACCGAGAGGGGGACAGTTAACACCGGGGAGCTGTTTTTT. It is translated as CASSTERGTVNTGELFF.

The chain links TRBV19 to TRBJ1-1; D not certain. CDR3 length: 15 amino acids. Trimming cost V 3 bases and J 1 base, with 12 bases left between them. Germline V gives CDR1 LNHDA, CDR2 SQIVND (reference sequence). The CDR3 loop reads CASSIWSRGNTEAFF. The DNA for the CDR3 is TGTGCCAGTAGTATTTGGTCTCGGGGGAACACTGAAGCTTTCTTT.

This chain joins TRBV5-1 and TRBJ2-2; TRBD1 matches at 9 bases. The CDR3 runs to 15 residues. Germline CDR1 SGHRS, CDR2 YFSETQ. V gave up 1 base and J gave up 7 bases; unmatched junction bases: 5. The CDR3: CASSLRDRVGGELFF. CDR3 bases: TGCGCCAGCAGCTTGAGGGACAGGGTCGGCGGGGAGCTGTTTTTT.

The rearrangement joins TRBV6-5 to TRBJ1-3, with D uncertain. The germline gives CDR1 MNHEY, CDR2 SVGAGI. The ends were cut back, 7 bases at V and 0 bases at J, with 10 bases in the middle. This CDR3 comprises 14 residues. As DNA, the CDR3 is TGTGCCAGCAACGCGCTCCCCTCTGGAAACACCATATATTTT. This codes for CASNALPSGNTIYF.

The genes are TRBV6-5 and TRBJ1-2; D is possibly TRBD1 (5 bases). CDR1 and CDR2 from the germline V gene are MNHEY and SVGAGI. This CDR3 comprises 13 residues. V lost 5 bases, J lost 4 bases, and 11 bases lay in between. CDR3 nucleotide sequence: TGTGCCAGCAGTCCCGAAGGGGTCTATGGCTACACCTTC. As protein: CASSPEGVYGYTF.

The chain joins TRBV27 to TRBJ1-6, with 8 positions matching TRBD1. The V and J ends lost 2 bases and 9 bases, in that order; junction bases with no gene match: 21. The germline V gene has CDR1 MNHEY and CDR2 SMNVEV (reference sequence). The CDR3 length is 20 residues. The CDR3 sequence: CASSLHSSHLPGQVFSPLHF. The CDR3 DNA reads TGTGCCAGCAGTTTACATTCTTCTCATCTTCCGGGACAGGTTTTTTCACCCCTCCACTTT.

The J gene is TRBJ2-1, the V gene TRBV5-1; 11 nucleotides agree with TRBD2. This CDR3 region has 13 residues. With 1 base clipped from V and 10 bases from J, the junction kept 1 base outside the gene matches. Germline loops: CDR1 SGHRS, CDR2 YFSETQ. CDR3 coding DNA: TGCGCCAGCAGCTTGCGGACTAGCGGGGAGCAGTTCTTC. It translates to CASSLRTSGEQFF.

This sequence joins TRBV19 and TRBJ1-5, with 10 positions matching TRBD1. V was pared by 10 bases and J by 7 bases, with 7 bases of the junction left unmatched. Per the germline V gene, CDR1 is LNHDA and CDR2 is SQIVND (reference sequence). The length of the CDR3 is 13 residues. The CDR3, as DNA: TGTGCCACTCTCGGACAGGGGGACCAGCCCCAGCATTTT. It translates to CATLGQGDQPQHF.

The V and J genes are TRBV9 and TRBJ2-3, with D perhaps matching TRBD2 (6 bases). Deletions cut 6 bases from V and 3 bases from J, with 14 bases between. Germline loops: CDR1 SGDLS, CDR2 YYNGEE. CDR3 length equals 14 residues. The CDR3 DNA follows: TGTGCCAGCACCGGGAGTGGTAGGACAGATACGCAGTATTTT. It codes for CASTGSGRTDTQYF.

The chain links TRBV7-8 to TRBJ1-1; no reliable D call. Trimming left V 11 bases short and J 3 bases short, with 13 bases between. Germline CDR1 is SGHVS and CDR2 is FQNEAQ. This CDR3 is built from 12 residues. CDR3 DNA: TGTGCCCCTCAAAGGGTTGACACTGAAGCTTTCTTT. Protein: CAPQRVDTEAFF.

A note on this clone: The germline gene is not matched at one end of the junction; a read error may be the cause. The gene calls are TRBV19 and TRBJ2-3; 12 bases agree with TRBD1. This CDR3 contains 16 residues. Germline V lookup: CDR1 LNHDA, CDR2 SQIVND (reference sequence). The CDR3 DNA follows: TGTGCCAGTAGTTTGGAGGGGACAGGGGGCACCGATACGCAGTATTTT. It specifies CASSLEGTGGTDTQYF. Combining the CDR3 with reference TRBV19 and TRBJ2-3 gives the whole variable domain DGGITQSPKYLFRKEGQNVTLSCEQNLNHDAMYWYRQDPGQGLRLIYYSQIVNDFQKGDIAEGYSVSREKKESFPLTVTSAQKNPTAFYLCASSLEGTGGTDTQYFGPGTRLTVL.

The rearrangement uses TRBV6-5 and TRBJ2-7; D unresolved. This CDR3 is built from 15 residues. Deletions cut 3 bases from V and 4 bases from J, with 16 bases between. Germline CDR1 MNHEY, CDR2 SVGAGI. As DNA, the CDR3 is TGTGCCAGCAGTTATTTGACGGGTTCGCTTTACGAGCAGTACTTC. This encodes CASSYLTGSLYEQYF.

The chain couples TRBV6-4 to TRBJ2-1; no clear D gene. The CDR3 spans 14 residues. The V and J ends lost 1 base and 6 bases respectively, with 10 bases between them. Germline V lookup: CDR1 MRHNA, CDR2 SNTAGT. The CDR3 bases are TGTGCCAGCAGTGACTGGCTTTCCGGCAATGAGCAGTTCTTC. Protein sequence: CASSDWLSGNEQFF.